This passage covers 27 T cell receptor beta chains from one sample sequenced in a study of blood T cell repertoires in COVID-19. Sequencing used immunoSEQ multiplex PCR; TCRdb keeps in-frame clones, though not all of them. This sample carries roughly 130,000 clones, around 88% of them seen once, and the ten largest clones take approximately 2.3%. The sequenced sample was PBMCs or T cells enriched from blood (not recorded which). All receptors derive from a woman in her fifties or sixties who had recovered from COVID-19.

The genes are TRBV4-1 and TRBJ1-1, with a tentative D call TRBD1 (6 bases). Trimming stripped 4 bases from V and 5 bases from J, with 14 bases between. Germline V CDR1 and CDR2: MGHRA, YSYEKL. This CDR3 contains 14 residues. CDR3 region: CASSLWDTGTEAFF. The CDR3, as DNA: TGCGCCAGCAGCCTATGGGACACGGGGACTGAAGCTTTCTTT.

The chain joins TRBV19 to TRBJ1-1, with D hard to call. This CDR3 comprises 13 residues. CDR1 and CDR2 (germline): LNHDA, SQIVND (reference sequence). Trimming removed 9 bases at V and 0 bases at J, with 11 bases between. Here the CDR3 reads CASGDTVNTEAFF. The DNA of the CDR3 is TGTGCCAGCGGAGATACGGTGAACACTGAAGCTTTCTTT.

V usage is TRBV7-9 and J usage is TRBJ2-1, with 14 positions matching TRBD2. This CDR3 has 16 residues. CDR1 and CDR2 (germline): SEHNR, FQNEAQ (reference sequence). The junction had 2 bases not matched to a gene; V was cut back by 3 bases and J by 4 bases. The CDR3 DNA follows: TGTGCCAGCAGCTTGGGGACTAGCGGGGGTTACAATGAGCAGTTCTTC. Protein sequence: CASSLGTSGGYNEQFF.

The chain uses TRBV5-1 and TRBJ2-2; tentative D call: TRBD2 (7 bases). From germline, CDR1 is SGHRS and CDR2 YFSETQ. The CDR3 consists of 17 residues. Deletions cut 4 bases from V and 4 bases from J, with 20 bases between. The CDR3 protein is CASSLNEGGPGTGELFF. CDR3 in DNA: TGCGCCAGCAGCCTGAACGAGGGGGGGCCGGGCACCGGGGAGCTGTTTTTT.

This clone was detected only once. V and J are TRBV5-1 and TRBJ2-7; 8 bases map to TRBD1. This CDR3 spans 16 amino acids. Germline CDR1 and CDR2: SGHRS and YFSETQ. Trimming removed 4 bases from V and 4 bases from J; junction bases left unmatched: 13. In DNA form, the CDR3 reads TGCGCCAGCAGCCCCGATCGGCAGGGGGCGGTTTACGAGCAGTACTTC. Its translation is CASSPDRQGAVYEQYF. The full variable domain, its missing parts supplied by reference TRBV5-1 and TRBJ2-7, is KAGVTQTPRYLIKTRGQQVTLSCSPISGHRSVSWYQQTPGQGLQFLFEYFSETQRNKGNFPGRFSGRQFSNSRSEMNVSTLELGDSALYLCASSPDRQGAVYEQYFGPGTRLTVT.

The J gene is TRBJ1-5, the V gene TRBV21-1; the D call TRBD1 from the table was never checked on the DNA. TRBV21-1 is a pseudogene segment. The CDR3 runs 16 residues. The CDR3 DNA reads TGTGCCAGCAGCATTCGGCAGGGGGCACCCAATCAGCCCCAGCATTTT. Its translation is CASSIRQGAPNQPQHF.

This clone is labeled as medium-sized (0.01 to 0.1%). The chain couples TRBV19 to TRBJ1-6; possibly TRBD1 for D (5 bases). Germline loops: CDR1 LNHDA, CDR2 SQIVND (reference sequence). The CDR3 runs 14 residues. V was cut by 6 bases and J by 4 bases, with 10 bases left in between. In nucleotides, the CDR3 is TGTGCCAGTAGAGGGACTCCTTATAATTCACCCCTCCACTTT. Protein sequence: CASRGTPYNSPLHF.

This rearrangement joins TRBV25-1 to TRBJ1-1; 8 nucleotides align to TRBD1. The CDR3 has 13 residues. V was clipped by 7 bases and J by 1 base; unmatched bases: 2. Per the germline V gene, CDR1 is MGHDK and CDR2 is SYGVNS. For the CDR3, the DNA is TGTGCCAGCACAGGGACAGGGAACACTGAAGCTTTCTTT. The encoded protein is CASTGTGNTEAFF.

This chain connects TRBV7-9 to TRBJ1-5; TRBD1 matches 8 bases. Germline CDR1 SEHNR, CDR2 FQNEAQ (reference sequence). J was trimmed by 3 bases and V by 1 base; bases with no gene match: 2. The CDR3 is 15 residues long. CDR3 region: CASSLGQGYNQPQHF. The CDR3, as DNA: TGTGCCAGCAGCTTAGGACAGGGGTACAATCAGCCCCAGCATTTT.

The CDR3 nucleotides are TGTGCCAGCAGCGTCGGACTAGCGGGGACCACCGGGGAGCTGTTTTTT. It encodes CASSVGLAGTTGELFF. The V and J genes are TRBV9 and TRBJ2-2, with TRBD2 identical over 12 bases. V lost 2 bases, J lost 4 bases, and 3 bases stayed unmatched. The CDR3 has 16 amino acids. Germline V lookup: CDR1 SGDLS, CDR2 YYNGEE.

This chain joins TRBV15 and TRBJ1-1, with a weak D call TRBD1 (5 bases). The germline V and J ends were trimmed by 6 bases and 1 base, with 6 bases remaining between them. CDR1 and CDR2 from the germline V gene are LNHNV and YYDKDF (reference sequence). This CDR3 region has 12 residues. CDR3 loop: CATRGGNTEAFF. DNA of the CDR3: TGTGCCACCAGGGGGGGGAACACTGAAGCTTTCTTT.

The V call is TRBV5-1, the J call TRBJ2-1, with a tentative D call TRBD2 (5 bases). CDR3 length: 13 residues. V dropped 3 bases and J dropped 5 bases, with 9 bases sitting between them. Germline-derived CDR1 and CDR2 are SGHRS and YFSETQ. The chain's CDR3 is CASSSRENNEQFF. CDR3 in DNA: TGCGCCAGCAGCTCCCGGGAAAACAATGAGCAGTTCTTC.

The DNA for the CDR3 is TGTGCCTGGAGTGTACCGGGGGGGGGCCTGTTTTTT. Amino acids: CAWSVPGGGLFF. The gene calls are TRBV30 and TRBJ2-2, with 8 nucleotides matching TRBD2. V was clipped by 0 bases and J by 14 bases; unmatched bases: 5. The germline CDR1 and CDR2 sequences are GTSNPN and SVGIG (reference sequence). This CDR3 is built from 12 residues.

The J gene is TRBJ2-1, the V gene TRBV6-2 or TRBV6-3; D is possibly TRBD2 (5 bases). The V gene's germline CDR1 is MNHEY and CDR2 SVGEGT. The CDR3 has 15 amino acids. V was clipped by 3 bases and J by 9 bases, with 18 bases between them. The CDR3 DNA is TGTGCCAGCAGTTATTCTAGCTCTTCAACCTTTGAGCAGTTCTTC. Translation: CASSYSSSSTFEQFF.

The genes are TRBV7-9 and TRBJ2-7; possibly TRBD2 for D (6 bases). Trimming cost V 4 bases and J 3 bases, with 13 bases left between them. Germline V CDR1 and CDR2: SEHNR, FQNEAQ (reference sequence). The CDR3 spans 14 residues. CDR3 residues: CASSSGVGRYEQYF. CDR3 bases: TGTGCCAGCAGCTCGGGGGTAGGTCGCTACGAGCAGTACTTC.

The J gene is TRBJ1-3, the V gene TRBV28; 7 bases match TRBD1. Trimming cost V 10 bases and J 6 bases; bases outside gene matches: 9. The germline gives CDR1 MDHEN, CDR2 SYDVKM. The CDR3 consists of 13 residues. CDR3 region: CATIKQGSNTIYF. DNA for the CDR3: TGTGCCACCATCAAACAGGGGTCAAACACCATATATTTT.

The chain links TRBV19 to TRBJ1-6; TRBD1 agrees at 7 bases. The ends lost 5 bases at V and 7 bases at J; junction bases unmatched: 8. This CDR3 contains 15 residues. CDR1 LNHDA and CDR2 SQIVND come from the germline V gene (reference sequence). The CDR3 DNA reads as TGTGCCAGTAGTTCTCGGACAGGCCTAAATTCACCCCTCCACTTT. It is translated as CASSSRTGLNSPLHF.

The V gene is TRBV4-1, the J gene TRBJ2-7; 9 nucleotides align to TRBD1. After removal of 4 bases from V and 4 bases from J, the junction contained 5 bases not matched to a gene. Germline CDR1 and CDR2: MGHRA and YSYEKL. The CDR3 extends over 14 amino acids. CDR3: CASSPGQGYYEQYF. DNA of the CDR3: TGCGCCAGCAGCCCAGGACAGGGGTATTACGAGCAGTACTTC.

The CDR3: CASSRNRGGSTDTQYF. The CDR3 DNA reads as TGTGCCAGCAGTCGTAACCGGGGGGGAAGCACAGATACGCAGTATTTT. The chain couples TRBV11-2 to TRBJ2-3; 8 positions agree with TRBD2. CDR1 SGHAT and CDR2 FQNNGV come from the germline V gene. CDR3 size: 16 residues. Germline trimming cut 6 bases from V and 0 bases from J; bases unmatched to any gene: 8.

This clone was recorded only once. V and J are TRBV18 and TRBJ2-5; D call uncertain. This CDR3 contains 14 residues. Between the trimmed V and J ends, which lost 3 bases and 0 bases, there was a span of 8 bases. Germline values: CDR1 KGHSH, CDR2 LQKENI. In nucleotides, the CDR3 is TGTGCCAGCTCACCTTGGGCGAACCAAGAGACCCAGTACTTC. The encoded protein is CASSPWANQETQYF.

In this sample, this clone turned up once. The rearrangement uses TRBV12-3 or TRBV12-4 and TRBJ1-4; 7 bases match TRBD1. V trimming: 6 bases; J trimming: 7 bases; junction bases outside the gene matches: 5. This CDR3 is 13 amino acids long. The CDR3 DNA is TGTGCCAGCAGGAGGGGGCCGGGTGAAAAACTGTTTTTT. Protein product: CASRRGPGEKLFF.

The rearrangement uses TRBV14 and TRBJ1-1, with a possible D match to TRBD1 (5 bases). The CDR3 has 15 residues. V shed 0 bases and J shed 5 bases, with 13 bases lying between them. From germline, CDR1 is SGHDN and CDR2 FVKESK. The CDR3 here is CASSQEWGARTEAFF. As DNA, the CDR3 is TGTGCCAGCAGCCAAGAATGGGGCGCGAGGACTGAAGCTTTCTTT.

This chain links TRBV6-4 with TRBJ2-3, with 8 bases lining up with TRBD2. The trim removed 6 bases at V and 4 bases at J, leaving 9 bases unmatched. Germline CDR1 reads MRHNA; CDR2 reads SNTAGT. The CDR3 covers 15 residues. The CDR3 here is CASSGGAGSADTQYF. CDR3 coding DNA: TGTGCCAGCAGCGGGGGGGCAGGGTCGGCAGATACGCAGTATTTT.

V gene TRBV2 combines with J gene TRBJ2-1; a possible D gene is TRBD2 (5 bases). The CDR3 extends over 10 amino acids. V was trimmed by 6 bases and J by 11 bases, leaving 8 bases between them. In germline, CDR1 is SNHLY, CDR2 FYNNEI. This CDR3 reads CASSTGKQFF. The CDR3 nucleotides read TGTGCCAGCAGCACGGGAAAGCAGTTCTTC.

The J gene is TRBJ2-5, the V gene TRBV7-3; weak D call: TRBD2 (5 bases). Trimming took off 1 base at V and 1 base at J, with 10 bases between the two ends. Germline V CDR1 and CDR2: SGHTA, FQGTGA. The CDR3 is made up of 15 amino acids. DNA of the CDR3: TGTGCCAGCAGCTTAATAGGAGGAACCCAAGAGACCCAGTACTTC. It is translated as CASSLIGGTQETQYF.

This clone has only a few counts. The chain recombines TRBV29-1 with TRBJ2-1; 9 nucleotides align to TRBD1. The germline CDR1 and CDR2 sequences are SQVTM and ANQGSEA. After removal of 7 bases from V and 0 bases from J, the junction contained 16 bases not matched to a gene. There are 18 residues in the CDR3. CDR3 sequence reads: CSAQGGTGRMSSYNEQFF. CDR3 nucleotide sequence: TGCAGCGCTCAAGGGGGGACAGGGAGAATGAGCTCCTACAATGAGCAGTTCTTC.

This clone was picked up one time. The J gene is TRBJ2-1, the V gene TRBV2; 8 bases are a match to TRBD1. V dropped 6 bases and J dropped 2; count of bases not matched to a gene: 6. Germline lookup yields CDR1 SNHLY and CDR2 FYNNEI. This CDR3 region has 15 residues. The CDR3 DNA follows: TGTGCCAGCAGGGGCGACAGGGGAACCTACAATGAGCAGTTCTTC. The encoded protein is CASRGDRGTYNEQFF.